Below are 10 T cell receptor beta chains sequenced from a single sample in a study of CD8 T cells in ankylosing spondylitis. Study-wide findings and caveats: A motif of several highly homologous TCR beta variants was seen as apparently characteristic of ankylosing spondylitis blood.

Each CDR3 protein gets one entry after TCRdb re-called the 5' RACE reads with MiXCR. The sample includes 400,000 to 450,000 distinct CDR3 sequences, 17% of them seen just once. For these TCRs, the target antigens are not known. Sequenced input: blood, either unsorted or a sorted T cell fraction (not recorded which). The receptors derive from a male donor with ankylosing spondylitis.

This clonotype has a count of ten or more. The V gene is TRBV12-3 or TRBV12-4, the J gene TRBJ1-1, with a possible D match to TRBD1 (5 bases). Trimming stripped 6 bases from V and 4 bases from J, with 12 bases between. The CDR3 spans 13 residues. The CDR3 loop reads CASRTLGGTEAFF. CDR3 DNA: TGTGCCAGCAGGACCTTGGGGGGCACTGAAGCTTTCTTT.

The gene calls are TRBV3-1 and TRBJ1-5; 9 bases agree with TRBD1. V shed 3 bases, J shed 8 bases, and the junction held 5 bases outside the gene matches. There are 14 residues in the CDR3. Germline V CDR1 and CDR2: LGHDT, YNNKEL (reference sequence). CDR3 coding DNA: TGTGCCAGCAGCCAGGGACAGGGAAAGGAGCCCCAGCATTTT. As protein: CASSQGQGKEPQHF.

The chain carries TRBV6-6 and TRBJ2-7; D unresolved. The CDR3 extends over 12 amino acids. The germline V and J ends were trimmed by 9 bases and 2 bases, with 11 bases remaining between them. The germline V gene encodes CDR1 MNHNY and CDR2 SVGAGI (reference sequence). The DNA of the CDR3 is TGTGCCAGTAGGACGGGTACCTACGAGCAGTACTTC. Its protein product is CASRTGTYEQYF.

CDR3 bases: TGCGCCAGCAGCTTGGGGACTATACAGGGGGCGCAGGACATTCAGTACTTC. This gives the protein CASSLGTIQGAQDIQYF. The V gene is TRBV5-1, the J gene TRBJ2-4, with 9 nucleotides matching TRBD1. Germline values: CDR1 SGHRS, CDR2 YFSETQ. V lost 0 bases to trimming and J lost 8 bases; unmatched junction nucleotides: 12. CDR3 length equals 17 residues.

V usage is TRBV10-2 and J usage is TRBJ1-1, with unresolved D. CDR3 length: 14 residues. The germline gives CDR1 WSHSY, CDR2 SAAADI. V gave up 7 bases and J gave up 4 bases, with 16 bases separating them. The CDR3: CASNNKAVGTEAFF. CDR3 in DNA: TGCGCCAGCAACAACAAGGCTGTGGGCACTGAAGCTTTCTTT.

The chain carries TRBV27 and TRBJ1-5; D not certain. CDR3 size: 13 residues. V was shortened by 5 bases and J by 4 bases, with 9 bases between the two germline ends. Germline V gene sequence: CDR1 MNHEY, CDR2 SMNVEV (reference sequence). The CDR3 nucleotides read TGTGCCAGCAGTACTGAACGAAATCAGCCCCAGCATTTT. Its translation: CASSTERNQPQHF.

This clonotype was seen repeatedly, ten times or more. The chain joins TRBV29-1 to TRBJ2-5; 9 nucleotides line up with TRBD1. CDR3 length equals 12 residues. V lost 6 bases to trimming and J lost 4 bases; unmatched junction nucleotides: 3. CDR1 and CDR2 from the germline V gene are SQVTM and ANQGSEA. The CDR3 nucleotides read TGCAGCGTGGGGACAGGGTCAGAGACCCAGTACTTC. It translates to CSVGTGSETQYF.

This clonotype was detected a few times. The rearrangement uses TRBV3-1 and TRBJ2-1; tentatively, D is TRBD2 (5 bases). The germline V and J ends were trimmed by 3 bases and 5 bases, with 11 bases remaining between them. The CDR3 runs 14 residues. CDR1 and CDR2 (germline): LGHDT, YNNKEL (reference sequence). The CDR3 nucleotides read TGTGCCAGCAGCCAGGGCGGGTACAACAATGAGCAGTTCTTC. Amino acids: CASSQGGYNNEQFF.

The V call is TRBV7-9, the J call TRBJ1-2; a weak D match, TRBD1 (6 bases). Germline lookup yields CDR1 SEHNR and CDR2 FQNEAQ (reference sequence). The CDR3 contains 12 residues. The V and J ends lost 8 bases and 5 bases respectively, with 12 bases between them. CDR3 DNA: TGTGCCAGCGGCAGGGGAGGATATGGCTACACCTTC. It encodes CASGRGGYGYTF.

This clonotype has more than one count but fewer than ten. This chain joins TRBV30 and TRBJ2-4; D possibly corresponds to TRBD1 (5 bases). From germline, CDR1 is GTSNPN and CDR2 SVGIG (reference sequence). The V end lost 1 base, the J end lost 9 bases, and 13 bases lay between the germline ends. The CDR3 has 13 residues. CDR3 protein: CAWSARTRAIQYF. The CDR3 coding sequence is TGTGCCTGGAGTGCGAGGACCAGGGCCATTCAGTACTTC.